These 15 T cell receptor beta chains were all obtained from the same sample, sequenced in a study of T cell responses to AZD1222 COVID-19 vaccine. Here immunoSEQ multiplex PCR was the method, and the copy in TCRdb shows in-frame clones only, minus some. The sample has 80,000 or so clones; approximately 85% are singletons. Sequenced here: peripheral blood, sampled 28 days after the second AZD1222 dose. These receptors were collected from an adult who received the AZD1222 COVID-19 vaccine.

J is TRBJ2-7 and V is TRBV2, with 9 bases matching TRBD1. Germline V gene data show CDR1 as SNHLY and CDR2 as FYNNEI. The length of the CDR3 is 15 residues. With V trimmed by 2 bases and J by 3 bases, 5 bases remained unmatched. The CDR3 loop is CASSEMGTGNYEQYF. The CDR3 region has the DNA TGTGCCAGCAGTGAAATGGGGACAGGGAACTACGAGCAGTACTTC.

The V call is TRBV30, the J call TRBJ2-3, with D possibly matching TRBD1 (5 bases). There are 13 residues in the CDR3. Germline V gives CDR1 GTSNPN, CDR2 SVGIG (reference sequence). The V and J ends lost 6 bases and 2 bases respectively, with 12 bases between them. In DNA form, the CDR3 reads TGTGCCTGTACCCAGGGCCTCACAGATACGCAGTATTTT. It yields the protein CACTQGLTDTQYF.

The J gene is TRBJ2-7, the V gene TRBV7-3; TRBD2 matches 7 bases. V was clipped by 5 bases and J by 3 bases; unmatched bases: 10. The CDR3 runs to 15 residues. CDR1 is SGHTA, CDR2 FQGTGA, per germline. CDR3 residues: CASSAHSAGNYEQYF. The CDR3 bases are TGTGCCAGCAGCGCCCACTCAGCGGGGAACTACGAGCAGTACTTC.

This rearrangement joins TRBV4-1 to TRBJ1-1; 9 positions agree with TRBD1. The trim removed 1 base at V and 9 bases at J, leaving 9 bases unmatched. The CDR3 totals 15 residues. CDR1 and CDR2 from the germline V gene are MGHRA and YSYEKL. In nucleotides, the CDR3 is TGCGCCAGCAGCCAAGTCACCTCCGGGACAGGGCAAGCTTTCTTT. Protein sequence: CASSQVTSGTGQAFF.

This chain joins TRBV29-1 and TRBJ1-4, with D possibly matching TRBD1 (5 bases). The V end was cut by 4 bases, the J end by 11 bases, with 14 bases between. CDR1 is SQVTM, CDR2 ANQGSEA, per germline. This CDR3 region has 12 residues. The DNA of the CDR3 is TGCAGCGTTGGTGGCTTTGGGGGGAAACTGTTTTTT. Protein product: CSVGGFGGKLFF.

V usage is TRBV19 and J usage is TRBJ2-1; 9 nucleotides agree with TRBD2. Germline values: CDR1 LNHDA, CDR2 SQIVND (reference sequence). This CDR3 spans 14 amino acids. V was pared by 2 bases and J by 8 bases, with 4 bases of the junction left unmatched. The CDR3 bases are TGTGCCAGTAGTATACCGGGACTAGCAGATGAGCAGTTCTTC. Translated: CASSIPGLADEQFF.

The chain is built from TRBV7-8 and TRBJ1-1, with 7 bases identical to TRBD1. Unmatched junction bases numbered 6, after V lost 5 bases and J lost 0 bases. Germline assignment: CDR1 SGHVS and CDR2 FQNEAQ. This CDR3 comprises 15 residues. DNA for the CDR3: TGTGCCAGCAGCCTGATGGGACAGCTGAACACTGAAGCTTTCTTT. Translated: CASSLMGQLNTEAFF.

V usage is TRBV12-3 or TRBV12-4 and J usage is TRBJ1-2; D is ambiguous. The length of the CDR3 is 13 residues. The V end was cut by 3 bases, the J end by 4 bases, with 9 bases between. The CDR3 loop reads CASSLTIGYGYTF. The CDR3 DNA follows: TGTGCCAGCAGTTTGACAATCGGCTATGGCTACACCTTC.

This clone showed up just once. The chain links TRBV7-6 to TRBJ1-3; the match to TRBD1 covers 11 bases. The CDR3 has 18 amino acids. Germline-derived CDR1 and CDR2 are SGHVS and FNYEAQ. V lost 4 bases and J lost 0; bases outside the gene matches: 8. CDR3 DNA: TGTGCCAGCAGCTCAACACCCGGGACAGGGGGCTCTGGAAACACCATATATTTT. It translates to CASSSTPGTGGSGNTIYF. Combining the CDR3 with reference TRBV7-6 and TRBJ1-3 gives the whole variable domain GAGVSQSPRYKVTKRGQDVALRCDPISGHVSLYWYRQALGQGPEFLTYFNYEAQQDKSGLPNDRFSAERPEGSISTLTIQRTEQRDSAMYRCASSSTPGTGGSGNTIYFGEGSWLTVV.

This chain links TRBV5-5 with TRBJ2-5, with D possibly TRBD2 on 6 matching bases. The V gene lost 4 bases and the J gene lost 9 bases, with 16 bases spanning the gap. This CDR3 comprises 13 residues. From germline, CDR1 is SGHKS and CDR2 YYEKEE (reference sequence). CDR3 residues: CASSPPAGGAQYF. The DNA for the CDR3 is TGTGCCAGCAGCCCTCCCGCCGGAGGGGCCCAGTACTTC.

V usage is TRBV2 and J usage is TRBJ2-7; D is uncertain. Germline lookup yields CDR1 SNHLY and CDR2 FYNNEI. The CDR3 totals 15 residues. Trimming took 6 bases from V and 0 from J, leaving 15 bases between them. CDR3 loop: CASRLRPQSSYEQYF. The CDR3 coding sequence is TGTGCCAGCAGGCTAAGGCCTCAGAGCTCCTACGAGCAGTACTTC.

The V and J genes are TRBV30 and TRBJ2-7; D is uncertain. Trimming took 0 bases from V and 1 from J, leaving 4 bases between them. The CDR3 has 12 residues. Germline V gene lookup returns CDR1 GTSNPN and CDR2 SVGIG (reference sequence). The CDR3 sequence: CAWSVWSYEQYF. The CDR3 DNA is TGTGCCTGGAGTGTATGGTCCTACGAGCAGTACTTC.

The genes are TRBV27 and TRBJ1-6; D gene uncertain. There are 17 residues in the CDR3. V was cut by 0 bases and J by 10 bases, with 19 bases left in between. Germline V gene data show CDR1 as MNHEY and CDR2 as SMNVEV (reference sequence). The CDR3 reads CASSLSKMRLAFSPLHF. The CDR3, as DNA: TGTGCCAGCAGTTTATCGAAGATGCGACTGGCCTTCTCACCCCTCCACTTT.

The chain recombines TRBV28 with TRBJ1-6; D call uncertain. V gave up 2 bases and J gave up 3 bases, with 5 bases separating them. This CDR3 contains 14 residues. Germline-derived CDR1 and CDR2 are MDHEN and SYDVKM. DNA of the CDR3: TGTGCCAGCAGTTTAGCTGGCTATAATTCACCCCTCCACTTT. Translating gives CASSLAGYNSPLHF. The variable domain in full, completed from reference TRBV28 and TRBJ1-6, reads DVKVTQSSRYLVKRTGEKVFLECVQDMDHENMFWYRQDPGLGLRLIYFSYDVKMKEKGDIPEGYSVSREKKERFSLILESASTNQTSMYLCASSLAGYNSPLHFGNGTRLTVT.

V gene TRBV19 combines with J gene TRBJ2-3; 7 bases map to TRBD1. Trimming removed 7 bases from V and 11 bases from J; junction bases left unmatched: 12. The germline gives CDR1 LNHDA, CDR2 SQIVND (reference sequence). This CDR3 is 13 amino acids long. The CDR3 spells CASTPTGARRQYF. CDR3 nucleotide sequence: TGTGCCAGTACCCCTACAGGGGCCCGCCGGCAGTATTTT.